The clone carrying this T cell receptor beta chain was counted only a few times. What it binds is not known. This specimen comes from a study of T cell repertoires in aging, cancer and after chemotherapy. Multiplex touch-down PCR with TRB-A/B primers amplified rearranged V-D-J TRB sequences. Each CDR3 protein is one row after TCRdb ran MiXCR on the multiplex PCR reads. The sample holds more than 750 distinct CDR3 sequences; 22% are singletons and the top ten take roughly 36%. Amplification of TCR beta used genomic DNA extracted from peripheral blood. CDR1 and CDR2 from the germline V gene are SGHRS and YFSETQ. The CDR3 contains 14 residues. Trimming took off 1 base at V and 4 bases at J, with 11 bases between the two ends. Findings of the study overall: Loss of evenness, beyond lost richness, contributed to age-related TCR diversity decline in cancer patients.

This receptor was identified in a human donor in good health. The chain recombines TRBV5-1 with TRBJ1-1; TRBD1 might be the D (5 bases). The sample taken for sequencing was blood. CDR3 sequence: CASSLWGRSTEAFF. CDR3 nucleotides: TGCGCCAGCAGCTTGTGGGGGAGGAGCACTGAAGCTTTCTTT.